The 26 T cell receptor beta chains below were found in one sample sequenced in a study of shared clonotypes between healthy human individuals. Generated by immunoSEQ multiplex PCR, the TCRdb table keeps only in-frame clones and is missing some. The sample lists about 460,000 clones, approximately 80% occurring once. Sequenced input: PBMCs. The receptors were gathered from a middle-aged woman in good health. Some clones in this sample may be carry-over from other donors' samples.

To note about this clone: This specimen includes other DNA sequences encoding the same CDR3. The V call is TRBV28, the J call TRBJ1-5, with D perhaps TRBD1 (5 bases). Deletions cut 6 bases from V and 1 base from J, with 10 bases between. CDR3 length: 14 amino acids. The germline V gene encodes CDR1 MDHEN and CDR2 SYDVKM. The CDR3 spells CASSRDGSNQPQHF. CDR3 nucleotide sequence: TGTGCCAGCAGCCGGGACGGAAGCAATCAGCCCCAGCATTTT.

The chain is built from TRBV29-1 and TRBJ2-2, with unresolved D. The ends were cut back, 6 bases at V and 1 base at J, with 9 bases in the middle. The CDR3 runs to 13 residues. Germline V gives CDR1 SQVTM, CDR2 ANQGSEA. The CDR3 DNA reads TGCAGCGTGGATATAGGGAACACCGGGGAGCTGTTTTTT. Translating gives CSVDIGNTGELFF.

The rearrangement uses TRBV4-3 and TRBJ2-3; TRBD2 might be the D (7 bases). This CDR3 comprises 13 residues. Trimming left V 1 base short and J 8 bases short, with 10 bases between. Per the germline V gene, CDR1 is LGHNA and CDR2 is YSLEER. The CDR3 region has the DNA TGCGCCAGCAGCCAAGGGGAGGGGGGTACGCAGTATTTT. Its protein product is CASSQGEGGTQYF.

The CDR3 DNA is TGTGCCAGCAGACCGACAGGGGGCACGTACGAGCAGTACTTC. It yields the protein CASRPTGGTYEQYF. The chain links TRBV7-9 to TRBJ2-7; 10 nucleotides align to TRBD1. J was trimmed by 4 bases and V by 6 bases; bases with no gene match: 6. The CDR3 spans 14 residues. Germline CDR1 is SEHNR and CDR2 is FQNEAQ (reference sequence).

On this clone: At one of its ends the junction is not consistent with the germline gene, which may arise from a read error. Written as DNA, the CDR3 is TGTGCCTGGAACCCGGGACAGGGTGCCTATGGCCACACCTTC. Residues: CAWNPGQGAYGHTF. This sequence joins TRBV30 and TRBJ1-2, with 9 bases aligning to TRBD1. The germline V gene has CDR1 GTSNPN and CDR2 SVGIG (reference sequence). The CDR3 covers 14 residues.

The CDR3 bases are TGTGCCAGCAGCTTAACACCAGAAAAACTGTTTTTT. Translated: CASSLTPEKLFF. This chain links TRBV7-6 with TRBJ1-4; no definite D call. V lost 2 bases and J lost 8, with 6 bases in between. The CDR3 consists of 12 residues. Germline CDR1 and CDR2: SGHVS and FNYEAQ.

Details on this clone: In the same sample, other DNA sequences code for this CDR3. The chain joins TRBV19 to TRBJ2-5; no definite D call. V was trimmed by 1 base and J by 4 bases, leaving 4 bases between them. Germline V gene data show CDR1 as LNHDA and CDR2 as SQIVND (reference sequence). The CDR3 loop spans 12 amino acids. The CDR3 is CASSIGGETQYF. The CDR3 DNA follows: TGTGCCAGTAGTATAGGTGGAGAGACCCAGTACTTC. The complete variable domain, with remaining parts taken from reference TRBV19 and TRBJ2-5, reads DGGITQSPKYLFRKEGQNVTLSCEQNLNHDAMYWYRQDPGQGLRLIYYSQIVNDFQKGDIAEGYSVSREKKESFPLTVTSAQKNPTAFYLCASSIGGETQYFGPGTRLLVL.

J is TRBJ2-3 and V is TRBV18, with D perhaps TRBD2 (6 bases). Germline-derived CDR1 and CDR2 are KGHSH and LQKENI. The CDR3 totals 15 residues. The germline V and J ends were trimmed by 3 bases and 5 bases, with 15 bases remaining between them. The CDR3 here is CASSPDLLRGDTQYF. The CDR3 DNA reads TGTGCCAGCTCACCGGATTTATTGCGGGGAGATACGCAGTATTTT.

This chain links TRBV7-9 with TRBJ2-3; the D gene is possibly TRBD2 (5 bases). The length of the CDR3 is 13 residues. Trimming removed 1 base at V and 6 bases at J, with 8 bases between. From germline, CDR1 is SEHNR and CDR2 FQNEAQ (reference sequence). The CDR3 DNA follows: TGTGCCAGCAGCTTAGAGCGGCAGGATACGCAGTATTTT. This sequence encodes CASSLERQDTQYF.

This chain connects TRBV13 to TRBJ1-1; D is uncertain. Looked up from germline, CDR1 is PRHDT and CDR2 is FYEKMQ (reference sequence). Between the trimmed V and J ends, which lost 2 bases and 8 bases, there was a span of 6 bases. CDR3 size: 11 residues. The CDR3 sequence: CASSLKVEAFF. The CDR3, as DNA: TGTGCCAGCAGCTTAAAGGTGGAAGCTTTCTTT.

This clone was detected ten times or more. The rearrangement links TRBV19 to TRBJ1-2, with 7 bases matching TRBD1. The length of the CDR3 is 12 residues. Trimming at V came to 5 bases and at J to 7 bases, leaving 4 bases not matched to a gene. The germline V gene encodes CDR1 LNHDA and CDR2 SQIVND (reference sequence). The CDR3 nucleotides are TGTGCCAGTAGTCCCAGGGGGACTGGCTACACCTTC. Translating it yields CASSPRGTGYTF.

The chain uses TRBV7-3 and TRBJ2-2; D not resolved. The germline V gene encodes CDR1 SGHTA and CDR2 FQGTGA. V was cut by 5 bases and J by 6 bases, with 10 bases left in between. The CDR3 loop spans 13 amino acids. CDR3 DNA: TGTGCCAGCAGCCCCCCTGGGTCCGGGGAGCTGTTTTTT. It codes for CASSPPGSGELFF.

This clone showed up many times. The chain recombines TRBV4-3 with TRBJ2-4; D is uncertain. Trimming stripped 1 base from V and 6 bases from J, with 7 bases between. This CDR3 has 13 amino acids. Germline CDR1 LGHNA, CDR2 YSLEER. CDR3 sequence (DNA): TGCGCCAGCAGCCAAGGGGTGGGAAACATTCAGTACTTC. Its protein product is CASSQGVGNIQYF.

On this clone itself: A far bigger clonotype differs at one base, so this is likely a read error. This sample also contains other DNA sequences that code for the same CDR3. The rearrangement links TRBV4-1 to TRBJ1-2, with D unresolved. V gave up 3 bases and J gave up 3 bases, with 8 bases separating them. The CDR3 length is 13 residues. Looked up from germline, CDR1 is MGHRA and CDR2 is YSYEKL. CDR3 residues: CASSQGGYYGYTF. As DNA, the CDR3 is TGCGCCAGCAGCCAGGGCGGTTACTATGGCTACACCTTC.

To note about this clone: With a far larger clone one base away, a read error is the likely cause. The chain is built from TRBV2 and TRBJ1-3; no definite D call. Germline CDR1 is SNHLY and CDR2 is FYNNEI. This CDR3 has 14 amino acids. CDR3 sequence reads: CASSVGGPGNTIHF. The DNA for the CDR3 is TGTGCCAGCAGTGTCGGAGGGCCTGGAAACACCATACATTTT.

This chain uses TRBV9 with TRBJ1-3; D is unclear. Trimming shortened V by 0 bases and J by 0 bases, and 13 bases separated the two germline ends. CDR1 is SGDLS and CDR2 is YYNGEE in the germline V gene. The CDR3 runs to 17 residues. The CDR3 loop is CASSVADLGNSGNTIYF. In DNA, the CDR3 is TGTGCCAGCAGCGTAGCCGACTTGGGGAACTCTGGAAACACCATATATTTT.

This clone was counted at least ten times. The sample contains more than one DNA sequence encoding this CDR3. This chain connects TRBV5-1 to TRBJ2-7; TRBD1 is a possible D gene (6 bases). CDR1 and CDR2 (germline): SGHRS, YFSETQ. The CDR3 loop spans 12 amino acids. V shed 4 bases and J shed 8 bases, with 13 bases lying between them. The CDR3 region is CASSLPRDKQYF. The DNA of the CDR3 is TGCGCCAGCAGCCTCCCCCGGGACAAGCAGTACTTC.

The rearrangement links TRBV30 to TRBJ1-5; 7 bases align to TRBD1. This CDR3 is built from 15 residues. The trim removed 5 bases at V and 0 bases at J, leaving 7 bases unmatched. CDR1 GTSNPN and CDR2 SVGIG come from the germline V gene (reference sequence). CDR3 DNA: TGTGCCTGGGGGGACAGCGAGTATAGCAATCAGCCCCAGCATTTT. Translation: CAWGDSEYSNQPQHF.

The CDR3 loop reads CASGRFRDRVPMGDYEQYF. DNA of the CDR3: TGTGCCAGCGGGCGTTTTCGGGACAGGGTACCCATGGGTGACTACGAGCAGTACTTC. The rearrangement uses TRBV27 and TRBJ2-7; 9 nucleotides align to TRBD1. Germline trimming cut 8 bases from V and 3 bases from J; bases unmatched to any gene: 23. CDR3 length: 19 amino acids. CDR1 MNHEY and CDR2 SMNVEV come from the germline V gene (reference sequence).

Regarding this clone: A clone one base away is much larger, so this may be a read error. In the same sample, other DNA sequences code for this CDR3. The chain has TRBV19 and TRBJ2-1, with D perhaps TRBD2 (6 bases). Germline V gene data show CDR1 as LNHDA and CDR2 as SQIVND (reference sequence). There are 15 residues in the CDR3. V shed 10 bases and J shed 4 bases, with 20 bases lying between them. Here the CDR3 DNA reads TGTGCCACCCAGATAACCGGGGGAGCGTACAATGAGCAGTTCTTC. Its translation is CATQITGGAYNEQFF.

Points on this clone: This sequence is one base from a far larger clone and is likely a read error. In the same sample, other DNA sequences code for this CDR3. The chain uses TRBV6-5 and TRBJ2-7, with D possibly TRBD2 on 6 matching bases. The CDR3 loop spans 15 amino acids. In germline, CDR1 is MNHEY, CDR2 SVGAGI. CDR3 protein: CASSYSGTGSYEQYF. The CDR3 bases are TGTGCCAGCAGTTACTCGGGGACTGGGTCCTACGAGCAGTATTTC.

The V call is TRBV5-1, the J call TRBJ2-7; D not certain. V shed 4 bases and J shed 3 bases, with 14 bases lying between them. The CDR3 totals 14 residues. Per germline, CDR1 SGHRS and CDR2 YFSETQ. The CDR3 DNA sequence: TGCGCCAGCAGCCCTGATAGGGTTGGCTACGAGCAGTACTTC. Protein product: CASSPDRVGYEQYF.

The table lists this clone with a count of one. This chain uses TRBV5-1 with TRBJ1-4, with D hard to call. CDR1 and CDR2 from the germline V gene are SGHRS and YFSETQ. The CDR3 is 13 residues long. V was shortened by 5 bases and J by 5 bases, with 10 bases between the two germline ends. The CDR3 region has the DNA TGCGCCAGCAGATTCATCCCCAATGAAAAACTGTTTTTT. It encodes CASRFIPNEKLFF.

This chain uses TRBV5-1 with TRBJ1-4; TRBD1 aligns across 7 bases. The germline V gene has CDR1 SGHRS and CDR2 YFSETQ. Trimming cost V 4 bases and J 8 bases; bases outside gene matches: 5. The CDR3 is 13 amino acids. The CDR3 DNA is TGCGCCAGCAGCCCCGGGACAGCCGAAAAACTGTTTTTT. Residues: CASSPGTAEKLFF.

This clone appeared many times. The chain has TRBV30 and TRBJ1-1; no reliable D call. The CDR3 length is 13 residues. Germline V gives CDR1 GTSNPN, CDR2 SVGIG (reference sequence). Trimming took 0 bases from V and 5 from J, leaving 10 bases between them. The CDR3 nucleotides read TGTGCCTGGAGTGTAGGAGGGAGTACTGAAGCTTTCTTT. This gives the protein CAWSVGGSTEAFF.

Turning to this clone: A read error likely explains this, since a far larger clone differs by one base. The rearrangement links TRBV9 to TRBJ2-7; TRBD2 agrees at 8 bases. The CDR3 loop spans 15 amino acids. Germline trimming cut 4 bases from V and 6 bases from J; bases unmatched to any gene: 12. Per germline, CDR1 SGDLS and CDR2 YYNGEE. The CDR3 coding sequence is TGTGCCAGCAGCTTCGGACTAGCCGAGCCCTGCGAGCAGTACTTC. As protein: CASSFGLAEPCEQYF.